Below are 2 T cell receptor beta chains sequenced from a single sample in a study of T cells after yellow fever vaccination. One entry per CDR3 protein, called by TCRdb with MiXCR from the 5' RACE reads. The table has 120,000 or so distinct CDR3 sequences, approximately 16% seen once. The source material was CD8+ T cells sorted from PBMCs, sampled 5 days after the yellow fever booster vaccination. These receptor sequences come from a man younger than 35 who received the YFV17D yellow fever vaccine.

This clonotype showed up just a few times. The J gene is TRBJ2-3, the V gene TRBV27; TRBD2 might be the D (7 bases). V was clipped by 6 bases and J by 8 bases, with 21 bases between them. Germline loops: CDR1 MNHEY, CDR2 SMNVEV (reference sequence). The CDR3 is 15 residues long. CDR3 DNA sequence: TGTGCCAGCAGACCCATACTAGGGGGGGCTGCTACGCAGTATTTT. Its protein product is CASRPILGGAATQYF.

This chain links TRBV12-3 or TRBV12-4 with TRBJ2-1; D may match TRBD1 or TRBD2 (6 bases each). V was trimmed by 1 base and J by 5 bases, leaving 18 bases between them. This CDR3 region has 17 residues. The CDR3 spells CASSLGVSVGGNNEQFF. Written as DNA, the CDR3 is TGTGCCAGCAGTTTAGGAGTTTCTGTGGGGGGCAACAATGAGCAGTTCTTC.